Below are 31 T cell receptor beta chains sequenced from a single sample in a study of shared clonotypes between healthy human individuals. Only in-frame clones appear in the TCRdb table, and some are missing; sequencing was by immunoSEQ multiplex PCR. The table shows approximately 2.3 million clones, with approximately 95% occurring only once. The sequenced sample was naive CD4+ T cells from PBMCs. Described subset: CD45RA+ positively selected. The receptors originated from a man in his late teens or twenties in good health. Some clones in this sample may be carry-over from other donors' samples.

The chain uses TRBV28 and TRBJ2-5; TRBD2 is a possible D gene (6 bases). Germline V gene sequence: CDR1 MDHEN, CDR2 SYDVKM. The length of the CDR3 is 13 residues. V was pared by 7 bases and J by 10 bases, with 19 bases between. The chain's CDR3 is CASISPGGLGQYF. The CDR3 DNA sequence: TGTGCCAGCATCTCCCCCGGAGGGTTAGGCCAGTACTTC.

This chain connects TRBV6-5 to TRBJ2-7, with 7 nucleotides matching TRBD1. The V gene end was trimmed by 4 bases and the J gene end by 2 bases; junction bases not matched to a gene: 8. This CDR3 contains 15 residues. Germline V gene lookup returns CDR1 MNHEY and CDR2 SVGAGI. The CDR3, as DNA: TGTGCCAGCAGTTCCCGACAGGGCGGCGCCTACGAGCAGTACTTC. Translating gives CASSSRQGGAYEQYF.

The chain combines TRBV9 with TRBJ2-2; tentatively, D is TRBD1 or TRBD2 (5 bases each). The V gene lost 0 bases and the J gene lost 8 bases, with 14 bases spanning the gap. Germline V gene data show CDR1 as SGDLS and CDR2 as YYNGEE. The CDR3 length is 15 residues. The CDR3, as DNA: TGTGCCAGCAGCGTAGAAGGGACCCCCAGGGGGGAGCTGTTTTTT. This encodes CASSVEGTPRGELFF.

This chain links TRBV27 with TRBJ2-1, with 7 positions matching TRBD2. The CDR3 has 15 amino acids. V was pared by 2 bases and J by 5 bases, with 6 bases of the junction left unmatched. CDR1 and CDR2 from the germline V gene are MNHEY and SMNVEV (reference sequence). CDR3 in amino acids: CASSLGLAANNEQFF. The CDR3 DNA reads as TGTGCCAGCAGTTTAGGTCTAGCGGCTAACAATGAGCAGTTCTTC.

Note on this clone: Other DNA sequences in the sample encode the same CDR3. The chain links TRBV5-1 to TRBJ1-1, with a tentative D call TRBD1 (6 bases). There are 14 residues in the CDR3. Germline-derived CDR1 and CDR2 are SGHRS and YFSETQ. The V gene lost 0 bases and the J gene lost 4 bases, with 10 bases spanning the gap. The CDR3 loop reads CASSLEGGFTEAFF. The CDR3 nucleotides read TGCGCCAGCAGCTTGGAGGGGGGCTTCACTGAAGCTTTCTTT.

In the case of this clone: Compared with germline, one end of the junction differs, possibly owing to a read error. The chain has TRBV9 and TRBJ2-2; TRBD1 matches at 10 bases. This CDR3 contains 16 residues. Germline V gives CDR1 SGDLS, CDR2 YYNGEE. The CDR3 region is CASSTRQGAKTGELFF. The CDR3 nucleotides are TGTGCCAGCAGCACTCGACAGGGGGCGAAAACCGGGGAGCTGTTTTTT.

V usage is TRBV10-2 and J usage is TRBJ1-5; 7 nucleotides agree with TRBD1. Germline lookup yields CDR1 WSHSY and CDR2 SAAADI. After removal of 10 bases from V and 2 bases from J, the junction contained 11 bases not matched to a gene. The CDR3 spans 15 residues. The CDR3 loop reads CATETGAVGNQPQHF. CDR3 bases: TGCGCCACCGAAACAGGGGCAGTGGGCAATCAGCCCCAGCATTTT.

The CDR3 protein is CASSHRDRSGEQYF. CDR3 nucleotide sequence: TGTGCCAGCAGCCACCGGGACAGGAGCGGCGAGCAGTACTTC. This chain connects TRBV11-2 to TRBJ2-7; 8 bases align to TRBD1. The CDR3 has 14 residues. Germline V lookup: CDR1 SGHAT, CDR2 FQNNGV. The trim removed 5 bases at V and 6 bases at J, leaving 9 bases unmatched.

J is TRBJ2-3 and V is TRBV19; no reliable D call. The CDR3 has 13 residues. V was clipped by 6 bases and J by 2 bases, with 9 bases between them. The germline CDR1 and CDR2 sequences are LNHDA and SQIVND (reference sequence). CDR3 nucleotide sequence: TGTGCCAGTAGACCAGACGCCACAGATACGCAGTATTTT. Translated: CASRPDATDTQYF.

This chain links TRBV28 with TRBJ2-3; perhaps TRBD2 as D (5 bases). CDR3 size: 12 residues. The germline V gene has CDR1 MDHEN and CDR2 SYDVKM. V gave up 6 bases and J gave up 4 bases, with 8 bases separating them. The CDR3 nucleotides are TGTGCCAGCAGGCGGGCCGCAGATACGCAGTATTTT. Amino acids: CASRRAADTQYF.

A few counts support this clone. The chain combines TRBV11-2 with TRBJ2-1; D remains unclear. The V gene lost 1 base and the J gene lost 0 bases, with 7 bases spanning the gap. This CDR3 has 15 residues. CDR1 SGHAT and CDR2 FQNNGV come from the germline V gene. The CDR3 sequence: CASSLVSSSYNEQFF. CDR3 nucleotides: TGTGCCAGCAGCTTAGTCAGCAGCTCCTACAATGAGCAGTTCTTC. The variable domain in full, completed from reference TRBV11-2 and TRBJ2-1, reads EAGVAQSPRYKIIEKRQSVAFWCNPISGHATLYWYQQILGQGPKLLIQFQNNGVVDDSQLPKDRFSAERLKGVDSTLKIQPAKLEDSAVYLCASSLVSSSYNEQFFGPGTRLTVL.

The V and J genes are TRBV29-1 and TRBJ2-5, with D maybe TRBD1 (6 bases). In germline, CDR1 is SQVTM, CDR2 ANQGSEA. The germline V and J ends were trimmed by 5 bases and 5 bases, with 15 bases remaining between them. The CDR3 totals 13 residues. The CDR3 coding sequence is TGCAGCGTTTCCCGTGGGGGCAGTGAGACCCAGTACTTC. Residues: CSVSRGGSETQYF. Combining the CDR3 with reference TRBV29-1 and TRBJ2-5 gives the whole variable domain SAVISQKPSRDICQRGTSLTIQCQVDSQVTMMFWYRQQPGQSLTLIATANQGSEATYESGFVIDKFPISRPNLTFSTLTVSNMSPEDSSIYLCSVSRGGSETQYFGPGTRLLVL.

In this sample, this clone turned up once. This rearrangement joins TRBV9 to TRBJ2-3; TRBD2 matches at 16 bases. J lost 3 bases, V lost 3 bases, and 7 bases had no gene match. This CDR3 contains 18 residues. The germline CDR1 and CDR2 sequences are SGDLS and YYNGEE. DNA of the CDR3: TGTGCCAGCAGCGCAAGAATGGGACTAGCGGGAGGGACAGATACGCAGTATTTT. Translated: CASSARMGLAGGTDTQYF.

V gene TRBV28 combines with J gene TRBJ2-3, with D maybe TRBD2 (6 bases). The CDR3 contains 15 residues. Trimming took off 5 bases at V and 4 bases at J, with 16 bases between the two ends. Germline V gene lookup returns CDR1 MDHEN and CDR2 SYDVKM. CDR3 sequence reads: CASSPQGSGPDTQYF. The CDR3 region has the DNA TGTGCCAGCAGTCCCCAGGGTAGCGGACCAGATACGCAGTATTTT.

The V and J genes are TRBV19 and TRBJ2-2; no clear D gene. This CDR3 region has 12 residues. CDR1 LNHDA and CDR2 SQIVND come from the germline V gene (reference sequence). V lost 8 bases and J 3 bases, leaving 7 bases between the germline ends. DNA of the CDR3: TGTGCCAGTGGCTGGGACACCGGGGAGCTGTTTTTT. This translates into CASGWDTGELFF.

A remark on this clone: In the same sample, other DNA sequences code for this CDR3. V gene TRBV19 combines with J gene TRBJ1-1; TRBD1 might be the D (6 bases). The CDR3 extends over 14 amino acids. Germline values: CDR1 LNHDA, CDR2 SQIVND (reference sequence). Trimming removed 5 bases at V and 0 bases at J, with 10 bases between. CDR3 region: CASSPDRVNTEAFF. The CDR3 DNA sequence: TGTGCCAGTAGTCCGGACAGAGTGAACACTGAAGCTTTCTTT.

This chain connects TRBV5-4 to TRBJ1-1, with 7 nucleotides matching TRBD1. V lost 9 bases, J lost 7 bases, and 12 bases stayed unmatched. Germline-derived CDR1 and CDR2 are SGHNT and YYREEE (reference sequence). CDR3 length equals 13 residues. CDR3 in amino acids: CATGGQGVGEAFF. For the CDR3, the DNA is TGTGCCACCGGGGGGCAGGGGGTGGGTGAAGCTTTCTTT.

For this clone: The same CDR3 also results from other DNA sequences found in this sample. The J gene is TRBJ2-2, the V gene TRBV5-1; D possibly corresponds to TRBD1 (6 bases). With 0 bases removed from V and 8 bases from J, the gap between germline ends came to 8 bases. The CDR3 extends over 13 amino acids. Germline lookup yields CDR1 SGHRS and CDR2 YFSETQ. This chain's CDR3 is CASSLGQAGELFF. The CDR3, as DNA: TGCGCCAGCAGCTTGGGACAGGCAGGGGAGCTGTTTTTT. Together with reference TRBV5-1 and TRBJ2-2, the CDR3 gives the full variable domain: KAGVTQTPRYLIKTRGQQVTLSCSPISGHRSVSWYQQTPGQGLQFLFEYFSETQRNKGNFPGRFSGRQFSNSRSEMNVSTLELGDSALYLCASSLGQAGELFFGEGSRLTVL.

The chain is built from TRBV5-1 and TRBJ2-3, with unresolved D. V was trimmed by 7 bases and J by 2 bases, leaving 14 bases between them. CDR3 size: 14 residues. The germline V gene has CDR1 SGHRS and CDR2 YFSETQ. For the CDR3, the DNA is TGCGCCAGCTCCATGGGCACATCCACAGATACGCAGTATTTT. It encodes CASSMGTSTDTQYF.

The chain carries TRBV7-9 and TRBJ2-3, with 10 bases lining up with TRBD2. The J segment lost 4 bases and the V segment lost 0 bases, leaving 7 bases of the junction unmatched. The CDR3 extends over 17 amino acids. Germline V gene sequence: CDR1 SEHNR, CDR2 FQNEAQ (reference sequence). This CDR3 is CASSLAPAGGYADTQYF. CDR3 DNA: TGTGCCAGCAGCTTAGCGCCAGCGGGAGGGTACGCAGATACGCAGTATTTT.

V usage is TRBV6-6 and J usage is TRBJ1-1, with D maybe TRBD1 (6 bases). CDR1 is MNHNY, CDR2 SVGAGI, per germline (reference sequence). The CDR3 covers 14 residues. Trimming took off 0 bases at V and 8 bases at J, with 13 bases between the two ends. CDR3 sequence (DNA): TGTGCCAGCAGTTACTCACCAGGGGCTGGGGAAGCTTTCTTT. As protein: CASSYSPGAGEAFF.

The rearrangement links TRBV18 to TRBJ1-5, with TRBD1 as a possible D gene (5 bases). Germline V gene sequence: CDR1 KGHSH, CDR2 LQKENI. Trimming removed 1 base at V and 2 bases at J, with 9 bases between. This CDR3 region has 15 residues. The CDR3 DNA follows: TGTGCCAGCTCACCACAAAGAGGGGGCAATCAGCCCCAGCATTTT. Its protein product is CASSPQRGGNQPQHF.

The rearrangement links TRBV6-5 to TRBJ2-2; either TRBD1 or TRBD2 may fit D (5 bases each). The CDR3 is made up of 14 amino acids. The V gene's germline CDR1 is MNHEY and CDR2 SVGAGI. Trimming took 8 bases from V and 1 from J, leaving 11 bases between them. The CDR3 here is CASEGPRNTGELFF. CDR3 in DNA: TGTGCCAGCGAGGGACCGCGGAACACCGGGGAGCTGTTTTTT.

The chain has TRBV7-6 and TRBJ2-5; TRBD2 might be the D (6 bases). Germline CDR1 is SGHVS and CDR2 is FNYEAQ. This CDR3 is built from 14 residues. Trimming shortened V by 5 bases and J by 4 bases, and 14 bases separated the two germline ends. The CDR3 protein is CASSAGRDLETQYF. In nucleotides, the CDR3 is TGTGCCAGCAGCGCAGGTCGGGACTTAGAGACCCAGTACTTC. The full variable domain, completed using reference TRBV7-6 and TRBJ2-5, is GAGVSQSPRYKVTKRGQDVALRCDPISGHVSLYWYRQALGQGPEFLTYFNYEAQQDKSGLPNDRFSAERPEGSISTLTIQRTEQRDSAMYRCASSAGRDLETQYFGPGTRLLVL.

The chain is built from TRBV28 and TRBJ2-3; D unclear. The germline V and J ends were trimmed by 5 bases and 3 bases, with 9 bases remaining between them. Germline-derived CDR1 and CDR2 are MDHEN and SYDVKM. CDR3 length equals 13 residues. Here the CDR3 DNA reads TGTGCCAGCAGTCCGACACAAACAGATACGCAGTATTTT. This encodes CASSPTQTDTQYF.

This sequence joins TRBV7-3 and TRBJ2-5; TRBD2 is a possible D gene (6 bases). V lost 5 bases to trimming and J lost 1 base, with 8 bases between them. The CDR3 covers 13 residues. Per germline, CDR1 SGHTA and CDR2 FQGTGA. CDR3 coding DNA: TGTGCCAGCAGCATACTAGCCCAAGAGACCCAGTACTTC. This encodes CASSILAQETQYF.

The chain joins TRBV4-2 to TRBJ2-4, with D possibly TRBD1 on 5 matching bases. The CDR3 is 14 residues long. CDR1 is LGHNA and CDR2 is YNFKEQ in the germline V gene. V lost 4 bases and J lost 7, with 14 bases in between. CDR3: CASSPLGVRNIQYF. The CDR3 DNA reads TGTGCCAGCAGCCCTCTAGGGGTGAGGAACATTCAGTACTTC.

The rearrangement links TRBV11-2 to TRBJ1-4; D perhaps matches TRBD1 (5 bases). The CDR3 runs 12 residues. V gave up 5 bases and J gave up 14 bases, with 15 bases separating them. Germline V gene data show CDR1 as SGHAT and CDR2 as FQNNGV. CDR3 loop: CASSPSTKGLFF. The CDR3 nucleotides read TGTGCCAGCAGCCCCTCGACCAAGGGGCTGTTTTTT.

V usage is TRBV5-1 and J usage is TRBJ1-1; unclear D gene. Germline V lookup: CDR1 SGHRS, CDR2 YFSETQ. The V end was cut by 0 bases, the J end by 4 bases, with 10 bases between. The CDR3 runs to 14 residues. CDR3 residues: CASSLAWATTEAFF. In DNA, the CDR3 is TGCGCCAGCAGCTTGGCCTGGGCGACCACTGAAGCTTTCTTT. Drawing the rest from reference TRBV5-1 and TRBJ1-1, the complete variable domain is KAGVTQTPRYLIKTRGQQVTLSCSPISGHRSVSWYQQTPGQGLQFLFEYFSETQRNKGNFPGRFSGRQFSNSRSEMNVSTLELGDSALYLCASSLAWATTEAFFGQGTRLTVV.

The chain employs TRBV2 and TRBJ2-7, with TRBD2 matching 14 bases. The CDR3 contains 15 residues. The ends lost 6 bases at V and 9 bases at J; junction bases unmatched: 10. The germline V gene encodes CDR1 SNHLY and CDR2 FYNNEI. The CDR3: CASRRLAGGVYLQYF. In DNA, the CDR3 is TGTGCCAGCAGGAGACTAGCGGGAGGGGTCTATCTGCAGTACTTC.

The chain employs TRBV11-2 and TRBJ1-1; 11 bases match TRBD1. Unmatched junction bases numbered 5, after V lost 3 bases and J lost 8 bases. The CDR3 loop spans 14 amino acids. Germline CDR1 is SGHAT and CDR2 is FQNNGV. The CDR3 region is CASSLGQGVREAFF. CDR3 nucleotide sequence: TGTGCCAGCAGCTTGGGACAGGGGGTAAGAGAAGCTTTCTTT.